One and the same sample provided the 8 T cell receptor beta chains below, sequenced in a study of blood T cell repertoires in COVID-19. TCRdb's copy holds only in-frame clones and misses some; the assay was immunoSEQ multiplex PCR. The data contain about 57,000 clones, around 80% of them singletons. Sequenced material: peripheral blood. The source of these receptors is a woman in her sixties with acute or convalescent COVID-19.

This clone was found a few times. The rearrangement joins TRBV6-2 or TRBV6-3 to TRBJ2-3; D might be TRBD1 (6 bases). The CDR3 totals 14 residues. Between the trimmed V and J ends, which lost 5 bases and 4 bases, there was a span of 13 bases. Looked up from germline, CDR1 is MNHEY and CDR2 is SVGEGT. In DNA, the CDR3 is TGTGCCAGCAGTCAGGGGCCCAGCGCAGATACGCAGTATTTT. This encodes CASSQGPSADTQYF.

The CDR3 protein is CASGTGLTDTQYF. CDR3 sequence (DNA): TGTGCCAGCGGGACAGGGCTCACAGATACGCAGTATTTT. The rearrangement joins TRBV12-3 or TRBV12-4 to TRBJ2-3, with TRBD1 identical over 9 bases. The CDR3 spans 13 residues. The trim removed 8 bases at V and 2 bases at J, leaving 2 bases unmatched.

V gene TRBV4-1 combines with J gene TRBJ1-1; D unclear. This CDR3 is built from 15 residues. CDR1 is MGHRA, CDR2 YSYEKL, per germline. Trimming left V 4 bases short and J 1 base short, with 13 bases between. CDR3 residues: CASSRLGGGNTEAFF. The CDR3 nucleotides are TGCGCCAGCAGCCGCCTGGGAGGAGGGAACACTGAAGCTTTCTTT.

The chain carries TRBV7-6 and TRBJ1-1; D is undetermined. Trimming pared 5 bases from V and 1 base from J, leaving 8 bases between. The CDR3 length is 13 residues. CDR1 is SGHVS, CDR2 FNYEAQ, per germline. The CDR3 loop reads CASSAGENTEAFF. The CDR3 bases are TGTGCCAGCAGCGCCGGGGAGAACACTGAAGCTTTCTTT.

CDR3 residues: CASRLRQGAYEQYF. The CDR3 coding sequence is TGTGCCAGTAGGCTGAGACAGGGGGCGTACGAGCAGTACTTC. The V gene is TRBV19, the J gene TRBJ2-7, with 10 bases aligning to TRBD1. The CDR3 totals 14 residues. Germline trimming cut 6 bases from V and 4 bases from J; bases unmatched to any gene: 6. CDR1 is LNHDA and CDR2 is SQIVND in the germline V gene (reference sequence).

The chain carries TRBV9 and TRBJ2-7; 7 nucleotides agree with TRBD1. The CDR3 is 16 residues long. The V gene's germline CDR1 is SGDLS and CDR2 YYNGEE. The V and J ends lost 1 base and 1 base, in that order; junction bases with no gene match: 8. The CDR3 here is CASSVRQMTGSYEQYF. In nucleotides, the CDR3 is TGTGCCAGCAGCGTAAGGCAAATGACAGGGTCCTACGAGCAGTACTTC.

This chain joins TRBV2 and TRBJ1-1; no reliable D call. The CDR3 loop spans 14 amino acids. Looked up from germline, CDR1 is SNHLY and CDR2 is FYNNEI. V lost 3 bases and J lost 1, with 9 bases in between. Written as DNA, the CDR3 is TGTGCCAGCAGTGATCCGGGGAGGAACACTGAAGCTTTCTTT. Its translation is CASSDPGRNTEAFF.

Worth noting for this clone: A read error is likely here: a far larger clone is one base away. The V and J genes are TRBV5-5 and TRBJ1-2, with D uncertain. The germline V gene has CDR1 SGHKS and CDR2 YYEKEE (reference sequence). This CDR3 region has 12 residues. DNA of the CDR3: TGTGCCTGCAGCTTCCATTCCTATGGCTACACCTTC. This translates into CACSFHSYGYTF.